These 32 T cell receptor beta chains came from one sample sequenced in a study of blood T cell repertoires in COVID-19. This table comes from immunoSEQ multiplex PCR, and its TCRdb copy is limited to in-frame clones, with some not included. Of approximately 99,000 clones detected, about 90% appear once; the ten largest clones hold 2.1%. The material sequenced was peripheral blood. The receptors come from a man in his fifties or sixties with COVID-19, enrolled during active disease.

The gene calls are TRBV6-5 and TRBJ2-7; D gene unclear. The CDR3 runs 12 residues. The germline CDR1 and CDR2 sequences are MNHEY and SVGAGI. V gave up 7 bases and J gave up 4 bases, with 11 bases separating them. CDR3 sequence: CASTLGRYEQYF. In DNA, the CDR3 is TGTGCCAGCACCCTAGGCCGTTACGAGCAGTACTTC.

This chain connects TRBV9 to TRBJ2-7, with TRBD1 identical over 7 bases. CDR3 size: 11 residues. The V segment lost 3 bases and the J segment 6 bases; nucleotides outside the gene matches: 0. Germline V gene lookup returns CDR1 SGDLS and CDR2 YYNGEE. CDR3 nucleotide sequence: TGTGCCAGCAGCGGACAGGGCGAGCAGTACTTC. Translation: CASSGQGEQYF.

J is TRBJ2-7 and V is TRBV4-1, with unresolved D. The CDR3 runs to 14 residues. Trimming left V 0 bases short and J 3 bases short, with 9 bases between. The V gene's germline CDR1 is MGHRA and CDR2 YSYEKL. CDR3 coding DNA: TGCGCCAGCAGCCAAGATCCCACAATCTACGAGCAGTACTTC. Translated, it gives CASSQDPTIYEQYF.

DNA for the CDR3: TGTGCCAGCAGCCAAGGGACAGGGAACGAGCGTTATGGCTACACCTTC. This translates into CASSQGTGNERYGYTF. This rearrangement joins TRBV4-2 to TRBJ1-2; 8 bases are a match to TRBD1. This CDR3 is built from 16 residues. Germline V CDR1 and CDR2: LGHNA, YNFKEQ. Trimming removed 1 base from V and 5 bases from J; junction bases left unmatched: 9.

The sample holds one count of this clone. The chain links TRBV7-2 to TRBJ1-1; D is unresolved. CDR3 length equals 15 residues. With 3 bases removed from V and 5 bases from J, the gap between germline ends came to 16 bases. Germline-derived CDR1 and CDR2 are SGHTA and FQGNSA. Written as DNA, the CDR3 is TGTGCCAGCAGCTTGTCGGTGGGCCGGAAAACTGAAGCTTTCTTT. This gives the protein CASSLSVGRKTEAFF.

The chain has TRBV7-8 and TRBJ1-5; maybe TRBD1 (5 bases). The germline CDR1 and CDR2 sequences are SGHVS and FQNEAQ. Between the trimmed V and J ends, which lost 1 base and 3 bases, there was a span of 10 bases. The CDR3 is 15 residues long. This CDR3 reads CASSLGQGPNQPQHF. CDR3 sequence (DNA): TGTGCCAGCAGCTTAGGGCAGGGCCCCAATCAGCCCCAGCATTTT. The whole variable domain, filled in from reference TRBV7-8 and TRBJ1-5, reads GAGVSQSPRYKVAKRGQDVALRCDPISGHVSLFWYQQALGQGPEFLTYFQNEAQLDKSGLPSDRFFAERPEGSVSTLKIQRTQQEDSAVYLCASSLGQGPNQPQHFGDGTRLSIL.

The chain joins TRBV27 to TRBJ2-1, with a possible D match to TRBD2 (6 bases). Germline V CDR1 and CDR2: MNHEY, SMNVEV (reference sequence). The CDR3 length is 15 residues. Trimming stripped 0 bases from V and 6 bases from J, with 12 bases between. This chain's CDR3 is CASSLSVSGVNEQFF. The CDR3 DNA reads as TGTGCCAGCAGTTTATCCGTGTCGGGGGTCAATGAGCAGTTCTTC.

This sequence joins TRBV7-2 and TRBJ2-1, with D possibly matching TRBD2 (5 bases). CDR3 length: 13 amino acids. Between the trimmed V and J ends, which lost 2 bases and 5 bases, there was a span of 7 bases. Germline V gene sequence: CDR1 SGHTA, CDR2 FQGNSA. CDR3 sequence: CASSLRRDNEQFF. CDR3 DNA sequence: TGTGCCAGCAGCTTAAGGCGGGACAATGAGCAGTTCTTC.

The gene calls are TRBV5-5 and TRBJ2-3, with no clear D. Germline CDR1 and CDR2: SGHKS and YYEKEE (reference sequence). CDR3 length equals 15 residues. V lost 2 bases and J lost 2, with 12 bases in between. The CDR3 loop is CASSFGEPFTDTQYF. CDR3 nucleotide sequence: TGTGCCAGCAGCTTTGGAGAACCTTTCACAGATACGCAGTATTTT. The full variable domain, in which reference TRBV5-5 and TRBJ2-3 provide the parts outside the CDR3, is DAGVTQSPTHLIKTRGQQVTLRCSPISGHKSVSWYQQVLGQGPQFIFQYYEKEERGRGNFPDRFSARQFPNYSSELNVNALLLGDSALYLCASSFGEPFTDTQYFGPGTRLTVL.

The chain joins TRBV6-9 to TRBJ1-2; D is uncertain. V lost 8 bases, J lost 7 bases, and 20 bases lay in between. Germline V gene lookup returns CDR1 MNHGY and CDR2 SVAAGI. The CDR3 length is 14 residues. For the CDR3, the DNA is TGTGCCAGCCCCCTGCGGGGAGGGCTCGGTGGCTACACCTTC. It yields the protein CASPLRGGLGGYTF.

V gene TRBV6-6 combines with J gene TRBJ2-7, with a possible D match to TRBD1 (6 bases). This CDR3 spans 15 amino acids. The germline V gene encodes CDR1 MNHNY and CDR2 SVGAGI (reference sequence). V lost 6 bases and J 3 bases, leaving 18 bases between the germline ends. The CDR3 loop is CASRPRDTTFYEQYF. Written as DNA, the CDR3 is TGTGCCAGCAGACCCCGGGACACAACTTTCTACGAGCAGTACTTC.

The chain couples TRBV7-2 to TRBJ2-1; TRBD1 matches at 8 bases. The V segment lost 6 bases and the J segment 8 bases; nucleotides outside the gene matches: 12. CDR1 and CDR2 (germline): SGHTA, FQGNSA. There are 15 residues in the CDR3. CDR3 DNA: TGTGCCAGCAGTCGACGAACCAGGGGGCGGGATGAGCAGTTCTTC. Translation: CASSRRTRGRDEQFF.

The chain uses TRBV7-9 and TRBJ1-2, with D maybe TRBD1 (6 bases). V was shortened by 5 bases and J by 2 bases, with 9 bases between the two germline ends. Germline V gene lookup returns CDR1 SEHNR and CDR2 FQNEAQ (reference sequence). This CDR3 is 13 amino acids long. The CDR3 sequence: CASSQQGNYGYTF. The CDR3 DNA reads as TGTGCCAGCAGCCAACAGGGCAACTATGGCTACACCTTC. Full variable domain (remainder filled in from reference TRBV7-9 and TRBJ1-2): DTGVSQNPRHKITKRGQNVTFRCDPISEHNRLYWYRQTLGQGPEFLTYFQNEAQLEKSRLLSDRFSAERPKGSFSTLEIQRTEQGDSAMYLCASSQQGNYGYTFGSGTRLTVV.

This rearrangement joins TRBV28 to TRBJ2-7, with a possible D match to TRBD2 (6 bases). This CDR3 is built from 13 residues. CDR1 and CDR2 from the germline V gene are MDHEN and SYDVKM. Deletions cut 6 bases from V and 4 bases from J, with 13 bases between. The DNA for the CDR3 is TGTGCCAGCAGGGGGGGAGGCTTTTACGAGCAGTACTTC. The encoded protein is CASRGGGFYEQYF.

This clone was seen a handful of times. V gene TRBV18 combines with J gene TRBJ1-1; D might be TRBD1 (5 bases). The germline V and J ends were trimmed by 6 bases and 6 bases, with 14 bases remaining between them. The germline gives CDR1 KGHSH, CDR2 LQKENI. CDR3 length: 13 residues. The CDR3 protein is CASSEELGAEAFF. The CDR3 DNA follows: TGTGCCAGCTCCGAGGAGTTAGGGGCTGAAGCTTTCTTT.

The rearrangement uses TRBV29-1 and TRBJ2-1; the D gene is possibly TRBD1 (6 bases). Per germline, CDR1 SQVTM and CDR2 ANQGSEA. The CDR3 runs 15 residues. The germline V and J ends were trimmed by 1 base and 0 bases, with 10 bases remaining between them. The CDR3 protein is CSVEGVGGSYNEQFF. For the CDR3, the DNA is TGCAGCGTTGAAGGGGTAGGGGGCTCCTACAATGAGCAGTTCTTC.

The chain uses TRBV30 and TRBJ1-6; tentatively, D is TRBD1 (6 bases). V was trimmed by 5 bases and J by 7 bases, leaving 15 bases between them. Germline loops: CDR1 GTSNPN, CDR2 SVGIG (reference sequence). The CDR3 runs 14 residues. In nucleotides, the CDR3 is TGTGCCTGGCAAACAGGGATAGGAAATTCACCCCTCCACTTT. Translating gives CAWQTGIGNSPLHF.

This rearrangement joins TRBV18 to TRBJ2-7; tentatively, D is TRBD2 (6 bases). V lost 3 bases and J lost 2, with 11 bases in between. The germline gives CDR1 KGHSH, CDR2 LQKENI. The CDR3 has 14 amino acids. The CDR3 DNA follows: TGTGCCAGCTCACCGCGGGACTCAGCCTACGAGCAGTACTTC. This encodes CASSPRDSAYEQYF.

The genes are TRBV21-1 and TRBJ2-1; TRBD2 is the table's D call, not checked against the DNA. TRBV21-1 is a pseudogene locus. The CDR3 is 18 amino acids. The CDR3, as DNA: TGTGCCAGCAGCAAAGGAATAGGGTCCGATTCGGGGTACAATGAGCAGTTCTTC. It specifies CASSKGIGSDSGYNEQFF.

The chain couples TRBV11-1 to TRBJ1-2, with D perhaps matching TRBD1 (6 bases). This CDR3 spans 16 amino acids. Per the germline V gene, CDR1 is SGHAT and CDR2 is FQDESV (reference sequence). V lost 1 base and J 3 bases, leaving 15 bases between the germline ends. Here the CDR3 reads CASSLEGPGADYGYTF. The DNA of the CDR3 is TGTGCCAGCAGCTTAGAGGGTCCAGGGGCGGACTATGGCTACACCTTC.

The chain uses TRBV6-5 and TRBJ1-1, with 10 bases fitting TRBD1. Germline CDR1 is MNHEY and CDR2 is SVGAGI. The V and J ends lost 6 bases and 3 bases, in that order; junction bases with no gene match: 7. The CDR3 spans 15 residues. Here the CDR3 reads CASSSDRGRYTEAFF. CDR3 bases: TGTGCCAGCAGCAGTGACAGGGGGCGGTACACTGAAGCTTTCTTT.

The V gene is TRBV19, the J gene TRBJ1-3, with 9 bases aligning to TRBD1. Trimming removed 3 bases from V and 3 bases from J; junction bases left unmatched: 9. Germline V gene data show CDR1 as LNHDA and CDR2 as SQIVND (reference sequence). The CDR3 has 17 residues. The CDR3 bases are TGTGCCAGTAGTATCCGGGGACAGGGAGAAGTTGGAAACACCATATATTTT. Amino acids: CASSIRGQGEVGNTIYF.

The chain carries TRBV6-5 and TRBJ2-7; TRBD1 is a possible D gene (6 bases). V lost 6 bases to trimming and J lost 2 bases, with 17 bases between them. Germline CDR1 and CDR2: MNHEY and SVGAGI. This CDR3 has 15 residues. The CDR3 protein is CASRRLSGVPYEQYF. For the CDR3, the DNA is TGTGCCAGCAGGCGTTTGTCAGGGGTACCCTACGAGCAGTACTTC.

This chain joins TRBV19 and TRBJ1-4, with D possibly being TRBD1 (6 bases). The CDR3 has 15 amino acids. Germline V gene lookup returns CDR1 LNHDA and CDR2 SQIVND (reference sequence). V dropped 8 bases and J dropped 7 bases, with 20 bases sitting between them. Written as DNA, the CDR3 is TGTGCCAGTCAATCAGGGGCGAAGGGCGGTGAAAAACTGTTTTTT. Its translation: CASQSGAKGGEKLFF.

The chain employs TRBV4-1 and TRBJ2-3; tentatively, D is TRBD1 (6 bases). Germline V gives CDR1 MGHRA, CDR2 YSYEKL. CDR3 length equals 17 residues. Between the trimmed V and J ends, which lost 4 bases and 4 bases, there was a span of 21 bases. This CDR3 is CASSRYNAGELSDTQYF. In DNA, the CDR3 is TGCGCCAGCAGCCGTTATAATGCAGGGGAACTGTCAGATACGCAGTATTTT.

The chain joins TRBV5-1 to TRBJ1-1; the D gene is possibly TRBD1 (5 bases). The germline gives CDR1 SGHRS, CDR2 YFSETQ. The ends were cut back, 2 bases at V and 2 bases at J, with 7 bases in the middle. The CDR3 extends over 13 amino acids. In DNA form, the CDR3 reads TGCGCCAGCAGCTTAACAGGTAACACTGAAGCTTTCTTT. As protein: CASSLTGNTEAFF.

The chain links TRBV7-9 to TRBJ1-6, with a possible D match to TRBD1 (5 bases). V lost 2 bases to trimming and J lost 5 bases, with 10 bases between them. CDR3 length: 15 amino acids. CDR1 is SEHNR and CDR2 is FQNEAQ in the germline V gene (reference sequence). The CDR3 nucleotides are TGTGCCAGCAGCTTATATTTAGGGGATAATTCACCCCTCCACTTT. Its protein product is CASSLYLGDNSPLHF.

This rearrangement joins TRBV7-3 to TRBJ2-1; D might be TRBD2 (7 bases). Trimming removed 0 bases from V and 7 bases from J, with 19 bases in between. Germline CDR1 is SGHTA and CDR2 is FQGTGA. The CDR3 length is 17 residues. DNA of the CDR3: TGTGCCAGCAGCTTAACGTACAGGGCGGGGGATACGAATGAGCAGTTCTTC. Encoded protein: CASSLTYRAGDTNEQFF.

The CDR3 bases are TGTGCCACCAGCGGATTCCGGGACAGCCAAAATTCACCCCTCCACTTT. It encodes CATSGFRDSQNSPLHF. The chain joins TRBV15 to TRBJ1-6, with TRBD1 matching over 7 bases. The J segment lost 7 bases and the V segment lost 5 bases, leaving 11 bases of the junction unmatched. Germline values: CDR1 LNHNV, CDR2 YYDKDF (reference sequence). There are 16 residues in the CDR3.

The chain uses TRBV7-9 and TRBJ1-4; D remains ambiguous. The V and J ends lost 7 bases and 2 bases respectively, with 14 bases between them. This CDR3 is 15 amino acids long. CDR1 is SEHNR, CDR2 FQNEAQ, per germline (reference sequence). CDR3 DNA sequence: TGTGCCAGCACCTCGTCGGTTTCCACTAATGAAAAACTGTTTTTT. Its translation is CASTSSVSTNEKLFF.

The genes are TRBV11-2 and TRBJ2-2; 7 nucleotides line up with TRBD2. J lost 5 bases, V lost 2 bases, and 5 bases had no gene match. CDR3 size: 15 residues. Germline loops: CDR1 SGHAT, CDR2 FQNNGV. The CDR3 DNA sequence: TGTGCCAGCAGCTTATCCGGGCGGGGGACCGGGGAGCTGTTTTTT. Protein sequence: CASSLSGRGTGELFF.

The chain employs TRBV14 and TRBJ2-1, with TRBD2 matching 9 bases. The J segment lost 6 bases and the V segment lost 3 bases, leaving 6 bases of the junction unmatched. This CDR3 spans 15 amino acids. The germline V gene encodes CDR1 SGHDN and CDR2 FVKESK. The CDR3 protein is CASSHWASGVNEQFF. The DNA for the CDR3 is TGTGCCAGCAGCCATTGGGCTAGCGGGGTCAATGAGCAGTTCTTC.